The rows below give T cell receptor beta chains drawn from one sample of a study of blood T cell repertoires in COVID-19. The data were produced by immunoSEQ multiplex PCR, yet TCRdb's version contains in-frame clones alone and is incomplete. The sample consists of under 550,000 clones, about 90% of them appearing once. Sequencing was carried out using peripheral blood. The receptors here all came from a young man with COVID-19, enrolled during active disease. The CDR3 runs from the conserved cysteine through the conserved F or W. The order of the fields is V gene, D gene, J gene, CDR3 DNA, CDR3 protein. A D gene is named only where the DNA matches it firmly.

v_gene: TRBV5-6
d_gene: TRBD1
j_gene: TRBJ1-2
CDR3nt: TGTGCCAGCAGCCGCTGGACAGGGGAGTACTATGGCTACACCTTC
CDR3aa: CASSRWTGEYYGYTF

v_gene: TRBV11-2
d_gene: NA
j_gene: TRBJ2-1
CDR3nt: TGTGCCAGCACCTCCTTATATGAGCAGTTCTTC
CDR3aa: CASTSLYEQFF

v_gene: TRBV4-1
d_gene: NA
j_gene: TRBJ2-3
CDR3nt: TGCGCCAGCAGCCAAGAAGTGGGGGGTAGGGATACGCAGTATTTT
CDR3aa: CASSQEVGGRDTQYF

v_gene: TRBV5-4
d_gene: NA
j_gene: TRBJ2-7
CDR3nt: TGTGCCAGCAGCTTGGAAGTGCGGAGCTCCTACGAGCAGTACTTC
CDR3aa: CASSLEVRSSYEQYF

v_gene: TRBV2
d_gene: NA
j_gene: TRBJ1-2
CDR3nt: TGTGCCAGCAGTCCGGGGATCTATGGCTACACCTTC
CDR3aa: CASSPGIYGYTF

v_gene: TRBV11-2
d_gene: TRBD2
j_gene: TRBJ2-5
CDR3nt: TGTGCCAGCAGCTCTATAGCGGGGGGAGAGACCCAGTACTTC
CDR3aa: CASSSIAGGETQYF

v_gene: TRBV3-1/TRBV3-2
d_gene: NA
j_gene: TRBJ2-7
CDR3nt: TGTGCCAGCAGCCAAGAAGTGGCGGCCTTTTACGAGCAGTACTTC
CDR3aa: CASSQEVAAFYEQYF

v_gene: TRBV4-1
d_gene: NA
j_gene: TRBJ1-6
CDR3nt: TGCGCCAGCAGCCAAGATCGGGGGAGCTCCTATAATTCACCCCTCCACTTT
CDR3aa: CASSQDRGSSYNSPLHF

v_gene: TRBV6-4
d_gene: TRBD1
j_gene: TRBJ1-2
CDR3nt: TGTGCCAGCAGTGACCGAACCGGGACAGCTAACTATGGCTACACCTTC
CDR3aa: CASSDRTGTANYGYTF

v_gene: TRBV27
d_gene: NA
j_gene: TRBJ2-1
CDR3nt: TGTGCCAGCAGTGCAAGGGGGACTATCTTCAATGAGCAGTTCTTC
CDR3aa: CASSARGTIFNEQFF

v_gene: TRBV14
d_gene: TRBD1
j_gene: TRBJ2-7
CDR3nt: TGTGCCAGCAGCCAAGGACAGGGCCGTTCCTACGAGCAGTACTTC
CDR3aa: CASSQGQGRSYEQYF

v_gene: TRBV5-8
d_gene: NA
j_gene: TRBJ1-5
CDR3nt: TGTGCCAGCAGCTTTAGAGGTCAGCCCCAGCATTTT
CDR3aa: CASSFRGQPQHF

v_gene: TRBV7-9
d_gene: TRBD2
j_gene: TRBJ2-7
CDR3nt: TGTGCCAGCAGCAAGGGACTAGCCGAGCCAAGGTACGAGCAGTACTTC
CDR3aa: CASSKGLAEPRYEQYF